These 32 T cell receptor beta chains were all obtained from the same sample, sequenced in a study of tumor-infiltrating lymphocytes in localized non-small cell lung cancer. TCRdb's table, derived via immunoSEQ multiplex PCR, lists solely in-frame clones and lacks some. Of roughly 9,000 clones in the sample, around 77% were seen once. Input material: uninvolved lung tissue not adjacent to the tumor. The receptors derive from a human donor with non-small cell lung cancer.

For this clone: Additional DNA sequences in this sample encode the identical CDR3. V is TRBV6-1 and J is TRBJ1-4, with unresolved D. V lost 7 bases, J lost 4 bases, and 13 bases lay in between. This CDR3 has 14 amino acids. Germline lookup yields CDR1 MNHNS and CDR2 SASEGT. CDR3 sequence: CASILTGGNEKLFF. The CDR3 DNA reads as TGTGCCAGCATTCTGACCGGCGGTAATGAAAAACTGTTTTTT.

The V call is TRBV7-2, the J call TRBJ1-5, with TRBD1 matching over 7 bases. The CDR3 consists of 13 residues. V trimming: 3 bases; J trimming: 7 bases; junction bases outside the gene matches: 3. Germline V CDR1 and CDR2: SGHTA, FQGNSA. CDR3 coding DNA: TGTGCCAGCAGCTTCACAGGGGCGCAGCCCCAGCATTTT. This sequence encodes CASSFTGAQPQHF.

This clone turned up a few times. V is TRBV11-3 and J is TRBJ2-3; tentative D call: TRBD2 (6 bases). The V end was cut by 4 bases, the J end by 1 base, with 12 bases between. This CDR3 comprises 15 residues. Per the germline V gene, CDR1 is SGHNT and CDR2 is YENEEA. The CDR3: CASSSPGLRTDTQYF. CDR3 DNA: TGTGCCAGCAGCTCGCCGGGACTTCGCACAGATACGCAGTATTTT.

A note on this clone: Other DNA sequences in this specimen translate into the identical CDR3. This rearrangement joins TRBV28 to TRBJ1-6; D unclear. Trimming removed 6 bases from V and 0 bases from J, with 6 bases in between. The CDR3 runs to 14 residues. CDR1 and CDR2 (germline): MDHEN, SYDVKM. The CDR3 DNA sequence: TGTGCCAGCAGCCCGAGCTCCTATAATTCACCCCTCCACTTT. It translates to CASSPSSYNSPLHF. Full variable domain (missing parts from reference TRBV28 and TRBJ1-6): DVKVTQSSRYLVKRTGEKVFLECVQDMDHENMFWYRQDPGLGLRLIYFSYDVKMKEKGDIPEGYSVSREKKERFSLILESASTNQTSMYLCASSPSSYNSPLHFGNGTRLTVT.

The chain recombines TRBV11-1 with TRBJ2-2; TRBD2 matches at 11 bases. V was pared by 8 bases and J by 7 bases, with 12 bases of the junction left unmatched. The CDR3 runs 16 residues. Germline V gene sequence: CDR1 SGHAT, CDR2 FQDESV (reference sequence). CDR3 in amino acids: CASARGSGGAGGELFF. The DNA of the CDR3 is TGTGCCAGCGCCAGAGGTAGCGGGGGGGCCGGCGGGGAGCTGTTTTTT.

This chain joins TRBV5-1 and TRBJ2-2; weak D call: TRBD2 (5 bases). V was pared by 6 bases and J by 0 bases, with 12 bases between. Germline values: CDR1 SGHRS, CDR2 YFSETQ. The CDR3 runs to 15 residues. The chain's CDR3 is CASKTGFANTGELFF. The CDR3 DNA follows: TGCGCCAGCAAAACGGGGTTCGCGAACACCGGGGAGCTGTTTTTT. The whole variable domain, remainder taken from reference TRBV5-1 and TRBJ2-2, is KAGVTQTPRYLIKTRGQQVTLSCSPISGHRSVSWYQQTPGQGLQFLFEYFSETQRNKGNFPGRFSGRQFSNSRSEMNVSTLELGDSALYLCASKTGFANTGELFFGEGSRLTVL.

By frequency in the sample, this clone is medium-sized. This chain connects TRBV7-8 to TRBJ1-3, with 10 bases fitting TRBD1. After removal of 7 bases from V and 4 bases from J, the junction contained 4 bases not matched to a gene. CDR1 is SGHVS and CDR2 is FQNEAQ in the germline V gene. The CDR3 has 14 residues. The DNA of the CDR3 is TGTGCCAGCAAGGACAGGGGGAGGGGAAACACCATATATTTT. It yields the protein CASKDRGRGNTIYF.

This chain joins TRBV28 and TRBJ2-7; the D gene is possibly TRBD2 (6 bases). CDR1 and CDR2 from the germline V gene are MDHEN and SYDVKM. V was shortened by 6 bases and J by 2 bases, with 11 bases between the two germline ends. The CDR3 is 13 amino acids. In nucleotides, the CDR3 is TGTGCCAGCAGGCCGGGGGTTACCTACGAGCAGTACTTC. Its protein is CASRPGVTYEQYF.

This chain joins TRBV11-2 and TRBJ2-2; D might be TRBD2 (5 bases). CDR3 length: 16 amino acids. V was clipped by 4 bases and J by 2 bases, with 14 bases between them. Germline CDR1 SGHAT, CDR2 FQNNGV. The CDR3 spells CASSSQLDLNTGELFF. The CDR3 coding sequence is TGTGCCAGCAGCTCGCAACTAGATCTAAACACCGGGGAGCTGTTTTTT.

V usage is TRBV6-6 and J usage is TRBJ1-2; a weak D match, TRBD1 (5 bases). The V and J ends lost 6 bases and 6 bases respectively, with 17 bases between them. CDR1 and CDR2 (germline): MNHNY, SVGAGI (reference sequence). The CDR3 length is 14 residues. The CDR3 sequence: CASSLNRDVDGYTF. For the CDR3, the DNA is TGTGCCAGCAGCCTAAACCGGGACGTTGATGGCTACACCTTC.

The chain combines TRBV2 with TRBJ1-2, with 8 bases that match TRBD1. Germline V gene data show CDR1 as SNHLY and CDR2 as FYNNEI. After removal of 7 bases from V and 2 bases from J, the junction contained 3 bases not matched to a gene. The CDR3 spans 13 residues. CDR3 coding DNA: TGTGCCAGCATCCCAGGGGGCAACTATGGCTACACCTTC. Its protein is CASIPGGNYGYTF.

The chain joins TRBV7-9 to TRBJ1-1; no definite D call. Germline loops: CDR1 SEHNR, CDR2 FQNEAQ (reference sequence). Trimming shortened V by 4 bases and J by 3 bases, and 15 bases separated the two germline ends. This CDR3 has 15 amino acids. CDR3 protein: CASSSPPHWDTEAFF. The CDR3 DNA sequence: TGTGCCAGCAGCTCCCCGCCTCATTGGGACACTGAAGCTTTCTTT.

The chain recombines TRBV5-1 with TRBJ1-3; D is possibly TRBD1 (5 bases). With 4 bases removed from V and 2 bases from J, the gap between germline ends came to 13 bases. This CDR3 region has 15 residues. Germline CDR1 reads SGHRS; CDR2 reads YFSETQ. The CDR3 nucleotides read TGCGCCAGCAGCAGAGGGGTAGGGGCTGGAAACACCATATATTTT. This sequence encodes CASSRGVGAGNTIYF.

The rearrangement uses TRBV7-9 and TRBJ1-2; 8 nucleotides agree with TRBD1. V dropped 4 bases and J dropped 1; count of bases not matched to a gene: 11. The CDR3 is made up of 17 amino acids. CDR1 is SEHNR and CDR2 is FQNEAQ in the germline V gene (reference sequence). CDR3 DNA sequence: TGTGCCAGCAGCTCCTTGGAGCAGGGGGCTAGTAACTATGGCTACACCTTC. Translated, it gives CASSSLEQGASNYGYTF.

V usage is TRBV21-1 and J usage is TRBJ1-1; the table calls TRBD1, which could not be checked here. TRBV21-1 is labeled a pseudogene. This CDR3 contains 17 residues. For the CDR3, the DNA is TGTGCCAGCACCTATAATACGCCAGGGGCGACGGCCACTGAAGCTTTCTTT. Translating gives CASTYNTPGATATEAFF.

This clone occurred once. The chain carries TRBV11-2 and TRBJ2-1; possible D gene TRBD1, 5 bases. Germline V gives CDR1 SGHAT, CDR2 FQNNGV. The CDR3 contains 16 residues. V lost 1 base, J lost 2 bases, and 12 bases lay in between. CDR3 coding DNA: TGTGCCAGCAGCTTAGTAGGTGGGGCCCCCTACAATGAGCAGTTCTTC. Amino acid sequence: CASSLVGGAPYNEQFF.

The CDR3 DNA reads TGTGCCAGCAGCTTGGCCGGGACAACGAGGGGAAAACTGTTTTTT. Translated, it gives CASSLAGTTRGKLFF. This sequence joins TRBV5-4 and TRBJ1-4, with TRBD1 as a possible D gene (6 bases). Germline-derived CDR1 and CDR2 are SGHNT and YYREEE (reference sequence). V shed 0 bases and J shed 10 bases, with 16 bases lying between them. The CDR3 has 15 residues.

The chain couples TRBV4-2 to TRBJ1-6; D gene ambiguous. Trimming removed 4 bases at V and 5 bases at J, with 9 bases between. The CDR3 runs to 14 residues. Germline CDR1 is LGHNA and CDR2 is YNFKEQ. The CDR3 region has the DNA TGTGCCAGCAGCCGAGCCATGGATAATTCACCCCTCCACTTT. It translates to CASSRAMDNSPLHF.

This sequence joins TRBV19 and TRBJ1-5; TRBD1 aligns across 7 bases. The germline gives CDR1 LNHDA, CDR2 SQIVND (reference sequence). Trimming cost V 6 bases and J 2 bases; bases outside gene matches: 4. The CDR3 spans 14 residues. The CDR3 reads CASSTQGGNQPQHF. As DNA, the CDR3 is TGTGCCAGTAGCACTCAGGGGGGCAATCAGCCCCAGCATTTT.

This clone has just one count. The chain combines TRBV7-8 with TRBJ2-7; the match to TRBD2 covers 13 bases. Germline lookup yields CDR1 SGHVS and CDR2 FQNEAQ. The CDR3 contains 16 residues. J lost 1 base, V lost 4 bases, and 4 bases had no gene match. As DNA, the CDR3 is TGTGCCAGCAGCTGGACTAGCGGGGGCGGGTCCTACGAGCAGTACTTC. Encoded protein: CASSWTSGGGSYEQYF.

The chain recombines TRBV5-1 with TRBJ1-6; possible D gene TRBD1, 6 bases. The CDR3 spans 16 residues. The germline CDR1 and CDR2 sequences are SGHRS and YFSETQ. Trimming cost V 0 bases and J 14 bases, with 21 bases left between them. The CDR3 bases are TGCGCCAGCAGCTTGGGCCCCACAGGGCTCCAGGAGTCCCTCCACTTT. It translates to CASSLGPTGLQESLHF.

The rearrangement joins TRBV27 to TRBJ2-1, with D tentatively TRBD1 or TRBD2 (5 bases each). CDR3 length: 14 amino acids. The V and J ends lost 6 bases and 4 bases respectively, with 13 bases between them. CDR1 and CDR2 from the germline V gene are MNHEY and SMNVEV (reference sequence). The chain's CDR3 is CASRLGVPYNEQFF. The CDR3 nucleotides read TGTGCCAGCAGGCTGGGGGTACCGTACAATGAGCAGTTCTTC.

This clone has a single count. This chain joins TRBV5-1 and TRBJ2-1; weak D call: TRBD1 (6 bases). The length of the CDR3 is 14 residues. V lost 2 bases to trimming and J lost 5 bases, with 11 bases between them. The germline V gene encodes CDR1 SGHRS and CDR2 YFSETQ. CDR3 loop: CASSFGGANNEQFF. DNA of the CDR3: TGCGCCAGCAGCTTTGGGGGCGCGAACAATGAGCAGTTCTTC.

V gene TRBV2 combines with J gene TRBJ2-3, with 7 nucleotides matching TRBD1. Germline trimming cut 7 bases from V and 2 bases from J; bases unmatched to any gene: 15. The germline CDR1 and CDR2 sequences are SNHLY and FYNNEI. This CDR3 has 17 residues. This CDR3 is CASMGTRDRIHTDTQYF. The CDR3 DNA reads TGTGCCAGCATGGGAACCCGGGACAGAATTCACACAGATACGCAGTATTTT.

This clone appeared once. The chain carries TRBV19 and TRBJ2-3; maybe TRBD2 (6 bases). From germline, CDR1 is LNHDA and CDR2 SQIVND (reference sequence). Trimming removed 5 bases from V and 0 bases from J, with 18 bases in between. CDR3 length: 17 residues. Here the CDR3 reads CASSAPRGTSSTDTQYF. For the CDR3, the DNA is TGTGCCAGTAGTGCCCCCCGAGGGACTTCTAGCACAGATACGCAGTATTTT.

In regard to this clone: The junction departs from germline at one end; a sequencing error may be responsible. This rearrangement joins TRBV2 to TRBJ2-7; 8 positions match TRBD2. The CDR3 runs 15 residues. Germline lookup yields CDR1 SNHLY and CDR2 FYNNEI. CDR3 sequence reads: CASREVVRGGPEQYF. Written as DNA, the CDR3 is TGTGCCAGCAGGGAAGTGGTTCGGGGGGGCCCCGAGCAGTACTTC.

The chain joins TRBV19 to TRBJ2-7; 8 bases are shared with TRBD2. This CDR3 spans 15 amino acids. CDR1 is LNHDA and CDR2 is SQIVND in the germline V gene (reference sequence). Trimming cost V 5 bases and J 2 bases; bases outside gene matches: 8. DNA of the CDR3: TGTGCCAGTAGTCCTCGTGTTAGCGGGACCTACGAGCAGTACTTC. Its translation: CASSPRVSGTYEQYF. The variable domain in full, with the rest retrieved from reference TRBV19 and TRBJ2-7, is DGGITQSPKYLFRKEGQNVTLSCEQNLNHDAMYWYRQDPGQGLRLIYYSQIVNDFQKGDIAEGYSVSREKKESFPLTVTSAQKNPTAFYLCASSPRVSGTYEQYFGPGTRLTVT.

By proportion, this clone is medium-sized. This sequence joins TRBV9 and TRBJ1-2, with D unresolved. Between the trimmed V and J ends, which lost 2 bases and 8 bases, there was a span of 7 bases. This CDR3 contains 11 residues. CDR1 and CDR2 from the germline V gene are SGDLS and YYNGEE. The CDR3 here is CASSVGSGYTF. The CDR3 coding sequence is TGTGCCAGCAGCGTTGGGTCGGGCTACACCTTC.

V usage is TRBV7-8 and J usage is TRBJ2-5; D is uncertain. Deletions cut 5 bases from V and 3 bases from J, with 7 bases between. The CDR3 spans 12 residues. CDR1 and CDR2 (germline): SGHVS, FQNEAQ. DNA for the CDR3: TGTGCCAGCAGCCCGGAGAAAGAGACCCAGTACTTC. Protein sequence: CASSPEKETQYF. Full variable domain (outside the CDR3, taken from reference TRBV7-8 and TRBJ2-5): GAGVSQSPRYKVAKRGQDVALRCDPISGHVSLFWYQQALGQGPEFLTYFQNEAQLDKSGLPSDRFFAERPEGSVSTLKIQRTQQEDSAVYLCASSPEKETQYFGPGTRLLVL.

The J gene is TRBJ2-3, the V gene TRBV7-8; a weak D match, TRBD2 (7 bases). This CDR3 has 16 amino acids. Germline-derived CDR1 and CDR2 are SGHVS and FQNEAQ. Trimming took 5 bases from V and 6 from J, leaving 21 bases between them. CDR3 amino acids: CASSPFGGGASDTQYF. CDR3 nucleotide sequence: TGTGCCAGCAGCCCGTTCGGAGGGGGGGCATCGGATACGCAGTATTTT.

CDR3 residues: CASSLAVRGNSPLHF. DNA for the CDR3: TGTGCCAGCAGCTTAGCGGTCCGGGGAAATTCACCCCTCCACTTT. The gene calls are TRBV11-3 and TRBJ1-6; no clear D. CDR3 length: 15 amino acids. V was cut by 1 base and J by 7 bases, with 11 bases left in between. Looked up from germline, CDR1 is SGHNT and CDR2 is YENEEA.

This clone was recorded once. This chain uses TRBV28 with TRBJ1-5; 9 bases are a match to TRBD1. Germline assignment: CDR1 MDHEN and CDR2 SYDVKM. The CDR3 totals 16 residues. The junction had 5 bases not matched to a gene; V was cut back by 4 bases and J by 1 base. CDR3 sequence reads: CASSSPGTGSNQPQHF. DNA of the CDR3: TGTGCCAGCAGTTCCCCTGGGACAGGGAGCAATCAGCCCCAGCATTTT.